This entry features one T cell receptor (beta chain) sequence. Its antigen is not known. From germline, CDR1 is SGHRS and CDR2 YFSETQ. The CDR3 contains 14 residues. Trimming took 4 bases from V and 8 from J, leaving 18 bases between them. Here immunoSEQ multiplex PCR was the method, and the copy in TCRdb shows in-frame clones only, minus some. The sample lists roughly 200,000 clones, more than 85% occurring once. This specimen belongs to a study of T cell responses to AZD1222 COVID-19 vaccine. General study points: Receipt of two AZD1222 doses was followed by a rise in Spike-specific TCR breadth and depth. Epitopes outside B.1.351 and B.1.1.7 mutated regions reportedly drew nearly half of spike TCRs. Repertoire collection took place solely once the T cell response had peaked.

This sequence was found in an adult who received the AZD1222 COVID-19 vaccine. The V call is TRBV5-1, the J call TRBJ1-1, with a weak D call TRBD1 (6 bases). This specimen consisted of peripheral blood, obtained 28 days after the second AZD1222 dose. The CDR3 protein is CASSQSGGGAEAFF. The CDR3 coding sequence is TGCGCCAGCAGCCAGTCCGGGGGCGGCGCGGAAGCTTTCTTT.